These 10 T cell receptor beta chains came from one sample sequenced in a study of tumor-infiltrating lymphocytes in primary liver carcinoma (dated by TCRdb to 2015 to 2018). Sequencing was carried out with an Illumina HiSeq 2500. Starting from 450 to 500 ng total RNA, TCRbeta-specific cDNA was produced by reverse transcription with a constant-region primer and ProtoScript II reverse transcriptase. TCRbeta libraries were built with three nested multiplex PCR rounds, a slightly modified ARM-PCR procedure. The first two PCR rounds used multiplex TRBV1-TRBV30 forward primers with a Cbeta reverse primer, each for around 10 cycles. TCRdb took the public reads, trimmed them with fastp at Q25, ran MiXCR for clone calling and kept in-frame beta chains. For every CDR3 protein sequence, its rows merge into one entry that carries the most common genes and DNA. The sample has around 190,000 distinct CDR3 sequences on record, around four fifths of them singletons. The ten largest clones capture 15% to 20% of the sample.

Without any cell sorting, total RNA and DNA were extracted together from around 20-30 mg of bulk tissue using the AllPrep DNA/RNA mini kit. Specimen: tumor tissue from primary liver carcinoma. These receptors all come from a man aged 35 to 55 with primary liver carcinoma and hepatitis B virus infection.

Worth noting for this clonotype: At one end the junction does not follow the germline gene, possibly because of a read error. V is TRBV6-2 or TRBV6-3 and J is TRBJ2-1; 13 bases agree with TRBD2. Germline V gene sequence: CDR1 MNHEY, CDR2 SVGEGT. The CDR3 runs 17 residues. The CDR3 loop reads CAGSPRTSGSSYNEQFF. The DNA for the CDR3 is TGTGCCGGCAGCCCACGGACTAGCGGGAGCTCCTACAATGAGCAGTTCTTC.

This rearrangement joins TRBV29-1 to TRBJ2-2; D is possibly TRBD2 (6 bases). Germline V CDR1 and CDR2: SQVTM, ANQGSEA. The V and J ends lost 6 bases and 17 bases respectively, with 25 bases between them. The CDR3 consists of 13 residues. The CDR3 sequence is CSVLREDTGVLFF. CDR3 coding DNA: TGCAGCGTCCTCAGGGAGGACACCGGAGTGCTCTTTTTT.

The chain has TRBV6-6 and TRBJ1-5; maybe TRBD1 (6 bases). This CDR3 comprises 14 residues. Germline assignment: CDR1 MNHNY and CDR2 SVGAGI (reference sequence). V lost 9 bases to trimming and J lost 8 bases, with 20 bases between them. The CDR3 region has the DNA TGTGCCAGTACCATAGGGGGGGGGAATGAGCCCCAGCATTTT. It specifies CASTIGGGNEPQHF.

This clonotype was seen more than once but under ten times. A much larger clone lies a single base off, so this may be a read error. The chain recombines TRBV28 with TRBJ1-5; D not certain. The germline V gene has CDR1 MDHEN and CDR2 SYDVKM. Trimming left V 7 bases short and J 6 bases short, with 10 bases between. CDR3 length equals 12 residues. The CDR3 spells CASNQGIQPQHF. CDR3 nucleotides: TGTGCCAGCAATCAAGGGATTCAGCCCCAGCATTTT.

Note on this clonotype: An end of the junction differs from the germline gene, which may be a read error. The chain combines TRBV14 with TRBJ2-7; 13 bases fit TRBD2. Germline V lookup: CDR1 SGHDN, CDR2 FVKESK. The CDR3 runs 18 residues. The CDR3 reads CASSHMSGLAGASYEQYF. The CDR3 bases are TGTGCCAGCAGCCATATGTCTGGACTAGCGGGAGCCTCCTACGAGCAGTATTTC.

This clonotype was found once. The genes are TRBV6-5 and TRBJ2-6, with D perhaps TRBD1 (5 bases). Germline CDR1 reads MNHEY; CDR2 reads SVGAGI. V gave up 0 bases and J gave up 9 bases, with 15 bases separating them. The CDR3 has 16 residues. CDR3 sequence reads: CASSYSWGSRVNVLTF. The CDR3 DNA is TGTGCCAGCAGTTACTCATGGGGCTCTAGGGTCAACGTCCTGACTTTC.

The chain links TRBV5-1 to TRBJ2-1; 8 bases are a match to TRBD2. J gave up 14 bases and V 8 bases, and 24 bases lay outside the gene matches. The CDR3 sequence is 16 residues long. Germline CDR1 is SGHRS and CDR2 is YFSETQ. CDR3 protein: CARSHLAGPDGEEKFF. The CDR3 DNA reads TGCGCCAGGAGCCACTTAGCGGGGCCCGATGGGGAGGAGAAGTTCTTC.

Concerning this clonotype itself: At one boundary the junction diverges from the germline segment, which might be a read error. The chain carries TRBV29-1 and TRBJ2-3; the D gene is possibly TRBD2 (6 bases). In germline, CDR1 is SQVTM, CDR2 ANQGSEA. The CDR3 has 15 amino acids. Written as DNA, the CDR3 is TGTAGCCTTGAGGGCGGGGCCGGCATCACAGATACGCATTATTTT. Residues: CSLEGGAGITDTHYF.

This clonotype turned up a few times. Just one base apart from a much larger clone, this may be a read error. Here the CDR3 omits its conserved ending phenylalanine or tryptophan, so a read error is the likely source. J is TRBJ1-2 and V is TRBV5-1, with 10 bases lining up with TRBD1. This CDR3 region has 16 residues. Trimming took 3 bases from V and 5 from J; bases not matched to a gene: 10. Germline lookup yields CDR1 SGHRS and CDR2 YFSETQ. The CDR3 DNA follows: TGCGCCAGCAGCTCCGGAGACAGGGGGCGAGGGTATGGCTACACCCTC. Translated: CASSSGDRGRGYGYTL.

This clonotype was counted a few times. One junction end does not reproduce the germline sequence, and a read error may be involved. The genes are TRBV29-1 and TRBJ2-7, with D perhaps TRBD1 (5 bases). The CDR3 runs to 13 residues. Germline loops: CDR1 SQVTM, CDR2 ANQGSEA. The CDR3 region has the DNA TGCAGCGTTGAACAGGACAATTCCCACGAGCAGTGCTTC. Translating gives CSVEQDNSHEQCF.